This TCR beta chain was sequenced in a study of breast tumors, draining lymph nodes, adjacent tissues. The study, taken as a whole, reports: Data fit most tumor T cells coming from lymph node, expanding in tumor. Luminal-like breast cancer showed significantly greater tumor-nontumor repertoire similarity than basal-like breast cancer did. Tumor TCR diversity was below lymph nodes but above nontumor tissue.

The length of the CDR3 is 13 residues. The trim removed 3 bases at V and 7 bases at J, leaving 5 bases unmatched. CDR1 ENHRY and CDR2 SYGVKD come from the germline V gene. The lymph nodes were axillary draining lymph nodes from breast cancer patients. This clonotype was detected ten times or more. Antigen specificity is unknown. TCRdb reanalysed the multiplex PCR reads using MiXCR and keeps one entry per CDR3 protein. The table records fewer than 150,000 distinct CDR3 sequences, 20% to 25% of them present only once. The sample taken for sequencing was axillary lymph node tissue. This TCR was recovered from a female donor with breast cancer. Some clones in this sample may be carry-over from other donors' samples. The chain employs TRBV10-3 and TRBJ1-2, with 7 positions matching TRBD1. CDR3 amino acids: CAISDTGASGYTF. CDR3 nucleotide sequence: TGTGCCATCAGTGATACAGGGGCCAGTGGCTACACCTTC.